This T cell receptor beta chain stems from a study of blood T cell repertoires in COVID-19. Only a few counts were recorded for this clone. Germline V gene sequence: CDR1 LGHNA, CDR2 YNFKEQ. V lost 0 bases and J 4 bases, leaving 13 bases between the germline ends. CDR3 size: 17 residues. This table comes from immunoSEQ multiplex PCR, and its TCRdb copy is limited to in-frame clones, with some not included. The top ten hold roughly 8.4% of the sample, which has nearly 200,000 clones, more than 70% seen once. The source is a woman between 18 and 29 years old who had recovered from COVID-19. This sequence joins TRBV4-2 and TRBJ1-6, with D unclear. Specimen: PBMCs or T cells enriched from blood (not recorded which). This CDR3 reads CASSQDHTALYNSPLHF. CDR3 DNA sequence: TGTGCCAGCAGCCAAGATCACACAGCCCTTTATAATTCACCCCTCCACTTT.